The TCR beta chain described here comes from a study of spatial heterogeneity in lung cancer (dated by TCRdb to 2018 to 2020). Looking at the study overall: Beta-chain transcripts were consistently detected in greater numbers than alpha-chain transcripts, which likely reflected higher beta-chain transcript abundance. In the raw uncorrected reads, each unique combination of TCR and UMI appeared on average more than ten times. TCR alpha and beta repertoires were quantitatively compared across multiple tumor regions, matched nontumor lung and blood in non-small cell lung cancer. Nonsynonymous mutation counts, determined by whole-exome sequencing of tumor tissue, were related to TCR repertoire features. Both alpha and beta chains were TCR-sequenced in 200 to 250 tumor regions, approximately 64 matched nontumor lung samples and around 54 PBMC samples obtained at surgery. The full study reports these points: Ubiquitous expanded tumor TCRs were detected in blood more often at tumor resection than at routine follow-up. Confirming at a functional level the hypothesis that regional TCRs recognize regional mutations was considered to require additional single-cell paired TCR alpha and beta sequencing.

From the cysteine through the phenylalanine, the CDR3 covers 13 amino acids. Just the 39-base CDR3 DNA is kept, in frame starting at base 1. Via the germline V gene, CDR1 is MNHEY and CDR2 SVGAGI. V is cut by 8 bases and J by 4 bases, and the space between the germline ends is 12 bases. The receptor library was made with 5' RACE. The run used a NextSeq 500. In the TCR library protocol, a unique molecular identifier was attached to each TCR cDNA molecule so that PCR and sequencing errors could be corrected. Processing in the source paper ran as follows. TCR identification, UMI-based error correction and CDR3 extraction were performed with Decombinator tools. Expanded TCRs were defined as those above a frequency of 2 per 1,000, corresponding to the top 1% of the tumor frequency distribution. Rényi diversity was computed with the R vegan package after subsampling each repertoire 100 times to 5,000 TCRs. To build CDR3 similarity networks, amino acid triplet string-kernel similarity was used, and CDR3s were connected when their pairwise similarity was above 0.82. TCRdb redid the processing of the public reads, applying fastp at Q25 and MiXCR, and retained in-frame beta chains. Every CDR3 protein is listed once, alongside the most common genes and DNA of its rows. The V and J calls were not made by the authors but by TCRdb's processing. Recorded for this sample are some 78,000 distinct CDR3 sequences; 8% of them occurred a single time. Clones ranked in the top ten supply 6.5% to 8.5% of the sample.

In the paper's terms, the time point label means: sample taken at primary tumor resection. The donors were some 70 patients from the lung TRACERx cohort who had early-stage, untreated non-small cell lung cancer. TCR sequencing used whole RNA extracted from tumor and nontumor lung tissue, or from cryopreserved PBMC samples, without cell sorting. Patients were selected for TCR sequencing only if sufficient RNA was available from at least two tumor regions. In this sample, this clonotype turned up many times. The clone's antigen remains unknown. The input lacks base qualities; no much larger clone sits a single base away.

The chain couples TRBV6-5 to TRBJ1-5, with the D gene too uncertain to name. The source is a male donor with early-stage non-small cell lung cancer. The starting material was PBMCs, obtained at surgery. The bases are TGTGCCAGCGGCACCGCGGGAAATCAGCCCCAGCATTTT. It specifies CASGTAGNQPQHF.